What follows are 20 T cell receptor beta chains derived from one specimen sequenced in a study of OX40 agonist ivuxolimab in advanced cancers. The protocol was immunoSEQ multiplex PCR, while the TCRdb copy is restricted to in-frame clones and leaves out a portion. The sample shows 30,000 to 45,000 clones, around 87% of them seen only once. The sequencing here drew on CD4+ or CD8+ T cells sorted from blood, taken in a trial of the OX40 agonist ivuxolimab. Receptors were obtained from an adult with an advanced solid tumor such as melanoma, head and neck, liver or kidney cancer.

V usage is TRBV12-5 and J usage is TRBJ2-7; a possible D gene is TRBD1 (5 bases). Germline V gene lookup returns CDR1 LGHNT and CDR2 FRNRAP. CDR3 length equals 13 residues. Trimming pared 1 base from V and 4 bases from J, leaving 8 bases between. The CDR3 coding sequence is TGTGCTAGTGGTTTGGGGCAGGGTTACGAGCAGTACTTC. It translates to CASGLGQGYEQYF.

The rearrangement links TRBV2 to TRBJ2-7, with 7 positions matching TRBD2. Germline-derived CDR1 and CDR2 are SNHLY and FYNNEI. CDR3 length: 13 amino acids. The V gene end was trimmed by 1 base and the J gene end by 6 bases; junction bases not matched to a gene: 3. The CDR3 is CASSEGEGTEQYF. CDR3 DNA sequence: TGTGCCAGCAGTGAAGGGGAGGGGACCGAGCAGTACTTC.

This clone was seen a handful of times. Written as DNA, the CDR3 is TGTGCCAGCGCCGGGACAGGGGCTCTGCGATCACCCCTCCACTTT. Residues: CASAGTGALRSPLHF. The chain employs TRBV2 and TRBJ1-6, with 10 positions matching TRBD1. Germline lookup yields CDR1 SNHLY and CDR2 FYNNEI. With 8 bases clipped from V and 10 bases from J, the junction kept 11 bases outside the gene matches. The CDR3 is 15 residues long.

The chain employs TRBV5-1 and TRBJ2-3; D might be TRBD2 (5 bases). Trimming pared 0 bases from V and 6 bases from J, leaving 11 bases between. The CDR3 totals 14 residues. CDR1 and CDR2 (germline): SGHRS, YFSETQ. The CDR3 here is CASSLGASWDTQYF. CDR3 DNA: TGCGCCAGCAGCTTGGGGGCTAGCTGGGATACGCAGTATTTT.

J is TRBJ1-5 and V is TRBV6-4; D uncertain. CDR3 size: 13 residues. Germline V lookup: CDR1 MRHNA, CDR2 SNTAGT. Deletions cut 2 bases from V and 7 bases from J, with 9 bases between. Here the CDR3 DNA reads TGTGCCAGCAGTGACAAAATGGCCCAGCCCCAGCATTTT. This sequence encodes CASSDKMAQPQHF.

This chain joins TRBV7-9 and TRBJ2-4; 14 nucleotides agree with TRBD2. CDR3 length equals 16 residues. V trimming: 5 bases; J trimming: 9 bases; junction bases outside the gene matches: 9. Germline values: CDR1 SEHNR, CDR2 FQNEAQ (reference sequence). CDR3 protein: CASSPSGTSGGGIQYF. The CDR3 DNA reads TGTGCCAGCAGCCCCTCGGGGACTAGCGGGGGCGGCATTCAGTACTTC.

The chain recombines TRBV19 with TRBJ2-1; 12 bases are shared with TRBD2. V lost 4 bases and J lost 0; bases outside the gene matches: 4. The germline CDR1 and CDR2 sequences are LNHDA and SQIVND (reference sequence). The CDR3 has 17 residues. The DNA of the CDR3 is TGTGCCAGTAGTAACCCGACTAGCGGGAGCTCCTACAATGAGCAGTTCTTC. This encodes CASSNPTSGSSYNEQFF. Looking up the rest from reference TRBV19 and TRBJ2-1 gives the full variable domain: DGGITQSPKYLFRKEGQNVTLSCEQNLNHDAMYWYRQDPGQGLRLIYYSQIVNDFQKGDIAEGYSVSREKKESFPLTVTSAQKNPTAFYLCASSNPTSGSSYNEQFFGPGTRLTVL.

V gene TRBV9 combines with J gene TRBJ1-4; 7 nucleotides line up with TRBD1. The germline CDR1 and CDR2 sequences are SGDLS and YYNGEE. The CDR3 covers 14 residues. Trimming removed 4 bases from V and 8 bases from J; junction bases left unmatched: 8. The CDR3 region has the DNA TGTGCCAGCAGCTCGACAGGGCTTGGGGAAAAACTGTTTTTT. Translation gives CASSSTGLGEKLFF.

The V and J genes are TRBV9 and TRBJ2-7, with 8 bases fitting TRBD2. The V gene end was trimmed by 0 bases and the J gene end by 5 bases; junction bases not matched to a gene: 7. Germline V gives CDR1 SGDLS, CDR2 YYNGEE. This CDR3 spans 15 amino acids. The CDR3 nucleotides are TGTGCCAGCAGCGTAGATGGACTAGCTAGTCACGAGCAGTACTTC. Amino acid sequence: CASSVDGLASHEQYF.

Worth noting for this clone: The junction departs from the called germline gene at one end, perhaps through a read error. V usage is TRBV15 and J usage is TRBJ2-7; the D gene could be TRBD1 or TRBD2 (5 bases each). This CDR3 spans 16 amino acids. Germline V lookup: CDR1 LNHNV, CDR2 YYDKDF (reference sequence). This CDR3 reads CAASRVYEGPSYEQYF. As DNA, the CDR3 is TGTGCCGCCAGCAGAGTGTACGAGGGACCATCCTACGAGCAGTACTTC. Based on the CDR3 plus reference TRBV15 and TRBJ2-7, the full variable domain is DAMVIQNPRYQVTQFGKPVTLSCSQTLNHNVMYWYQQKSSQAPKLLFHYYDKDFNNEADTPDNFQSRRPNTSFCFLDIRSPGLGDTAMYLCAASRVYEGPSYEQYFGPGTRLTVT.

The chain combines TRBV2 with TRBJ2-3; D is unresolved. The CDR3 spans 12 residues. V gave up 8 bases and J gave up 0 bases, with 6 bases separating them. The germline V gene has CDR1 SNHLY and CDR2 FYNNEI. CDR3 sequence reads: CASGYSTDTQYF. The CDR3 DNA reads as TGTGCCAGCGGTTATAGCACAGATACGCAGTATTTT.

The chain carries TRBV23-1 and TRBJ2-2, with 8 bases identical to TRBD1. TRBV23-1 is filed as an ORF, its function uncertain. This CDR3 spans 14 amino acids. The J segment lost 6 bases and the V segment lost 11 bases, leaving 11 bases of the junction unmatched. The CDR3 region is CAGLRTGKAGELFF. The CDR3 DNA follows: TGCGCCGGACTCAGGACAGGGAAGGCCGGGGAGCTGTTTTTT.

This clone was detected once. The genes are TRBV7-2 and TRBJ2-7, with 9 bases lining up with TRBD2. Looked up from germline, CDR1 is SGHTA and CDR2 is FQGNSA. V trimming: 5 bases; J trimming: 1 base; junction bases outside the gene matches: 3. The CDR3 length is 14 residues. The CDR3 spells CASSRTSASYEQYF. The CDR3 region has the DNA TGTGCCAGCAGCCGGACTAGCGCATCCTACGAGCAGTACTTC. Full variable domain (rest looked up from reference TRBV7-2 and TRBJ2-7): GAGVSQSPSNKVTEKGKDVELRCDPISGHTALYWYRQSLGQGLEFLIYFQGNSAPDKSGLPSDRFSAERTGGSVSTLTIQRTQQEDSAVYLCASSRTSASYEQYFGPGTRLTVT.

This chain uses TRBV10-3 with TRBJ2-7, with a possible D match to TRBD2 (5 bases). Germline values: CDR1 ENHRY, CDR2 SYGVKD. Trimming pared 7 bases from V and 7 bases from J, leaving 17 bases between. The CDR3 contains 13 residues. CDR3 DNA sequence: TGTGCCATCACAGAACCGCCTAGCCGGGAGCAGTACTTC. This codes for CAITEPPSREQYF.

This chain links TRBV6-1 with TRBJ2-3; a weak D match, TRBD1 (5 bases). V lost 5 bases and J 1 base, leaving 13 bases between the germline ends. Germline V lookup: CDR1 MNHNS, CDR2 SASEGT. The CDR3 is made up of 15 amino acids. Here the CDR3 DNA reads TGTGCCAGCAGTCCCCTGGGGCCGGGCACAGATACGCAGTATTTT. It yields the protein CASSPLGPGTDTQYF.

V and J are TRBV18 and TRBJ2-7, with TRBD1 identical over 7 bases. The CDR3 covers 13 residues. V lost 5 bases to trimming and J lost 4 bases; unmatched junction nucleotides: 5. CDR1 and CDR2 (germline): KGHSH, LQKENI. The CDR3 DNA is TGTGCCAGCTCATCGGGCAGGGGGTACGAGCAGTACTTC. Protein: CASSSGRGYEQYF.

This chain uses TRBV6-6 with TRBJ1-4; 8 bases align to TRBD1. The CDR3 has 16 residues. V trimming: 6 bases; J trimming: 8 bases; junction bases outside the gene matches: 14. CDR1 is MNHNY, CDR2 SVGAGI, per germline (reference sequence). CDR3 region: CASSPDRVAGGEKLFF. DNA of the CDR3: TGTGCCAGCAGCCCGGACAGGGTGGCTGGCGGGGAAAAACTGTTTTTT.

This chain links TRBV9 with TRBJ2-6, with D unresolved. Trimming took 4 bases from V and 0 from J, leaving 17 bases between them. CDR3 length: 18 residues. The germline gives CDR1 SGDLS, CDR2 YYNGEE. The CDR3 DNA reads as TGTGCCAGCAGCCTCCGGGTCAAGCCCTTCTCTGGGGCCAACGTCCTGACTTTC. This gives the protein CASSLRVKPFSGANVLTF.

The chain uses TRBV29-1 and TRBJ2-2; 9 bases match TRBD1. The CDR3 consists of 13 residues. V shed 7 bases and J 5 bases; nucleotides not matched to a gene: 5. Germline CDR1 reads SQVTM; CDR2 reads ANQGSEA. The CDR3 bases are TGCAGCGGCCGGGACAGGGATACCGGGGAGCTGTTTTTT. Its protein product is CSGRDRDTGELFF.

This clone was counted only a few times. This CDR3 is also generated by other DNA sequences in the sample. The gene calls are TRBV6-5 and TRBJ1-2; D not certain. V lost 2 bases to trimming and J lost 5 bases, with 9 bases between them. The germline V gene encodes CDR1 MNHEY and CDR2 SVGAGI. This CDR3 is built from 13 residues. The CDR3 protein is CASSYGRHYGYTF. In DNA, the CDR3 is TGTGCCAGCAGTTACGGCAGGCATTATGGCTACACCTTC.